The source of this TCR beta chain is a study of T cells in Graves' hyperthyroidism and ophthalmopathy. In the study overall: Peripheral blood sampling occurred at initial diagnosis, before any treatment.

Whole-study results and caveats: Ophthalmopathy prediction by the model preceded onset by a median about 6.8 months. Blood samples included most of the expanded thyroid clonotypes exceeding 0.001.

This clonotype was picked up many times. Its antigen is still unknown. Amplified TCR beta CDR3 regions came from RNA transcripts. Researchers ran a first-round RT-PCR on the TCR CDR3 using the HTBI primer set. In TCRdb, the multiplex PCR reads were re-called with MiXCR into one record per CDR3 protein. The table shows about 520,000 distinct CDR3 sequences, with 24% occurring only once. The V and J ends lost 1 base and 3 bases respectively, with 10 bases between them. Germline V gene data show CDR1 as MNHEY and CDR2 as SVGAGI. This CDR3 contains 14 residues. Clinical symptoms, serum thyroxine, TRAb, thyroid ultrasound and orbital computed tomography established diagnosis.

Sequenced input: blood. The chain recombines TRBV6-5 with TRBJ2-7; D possibly corresponds to TRBD2 (6 bases). The clonotype comes from a woman aged 25 to 39 with Graves' ophthalmopathy. The CDR3 is CASSYLRGHYEQYF. The DNA for the CDR3 is TGTGCCAGCAGTTACTTGCGGGGTCACTACGAGCAGTACTTC.